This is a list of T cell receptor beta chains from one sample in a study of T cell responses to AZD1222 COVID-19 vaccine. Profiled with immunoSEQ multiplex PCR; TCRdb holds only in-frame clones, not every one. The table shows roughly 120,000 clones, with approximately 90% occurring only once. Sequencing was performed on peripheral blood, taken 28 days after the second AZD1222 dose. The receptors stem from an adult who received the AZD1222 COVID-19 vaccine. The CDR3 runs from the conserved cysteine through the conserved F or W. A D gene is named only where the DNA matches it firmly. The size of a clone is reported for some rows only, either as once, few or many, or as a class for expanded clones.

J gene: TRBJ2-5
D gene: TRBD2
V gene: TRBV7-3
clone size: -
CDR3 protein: CASSLGLAGQETQYF
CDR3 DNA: TGTGCCAGCAGCCTCGGACTAGCGGGGCAAGAGACCCAGTACTTC

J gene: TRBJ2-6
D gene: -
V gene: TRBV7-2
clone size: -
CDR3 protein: CASTPRQVSRLGANVLTF
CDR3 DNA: TGTGCCAGCACCCCGCGGCAGGTCTCCCGGTTGGGGGCCAACGTCCTGACTTTC

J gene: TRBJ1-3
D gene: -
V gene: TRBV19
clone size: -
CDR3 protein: CASSIRTPDTIYF
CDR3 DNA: TGTGCCAGTAGTATAAGGACTCCGGACACCATATATTTT

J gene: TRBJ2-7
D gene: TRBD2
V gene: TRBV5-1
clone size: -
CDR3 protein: CASSLGAGGYYEQYF
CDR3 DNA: TGCGCCAGCAGCTTGGGAGCGGGGGGATACTACGAGCAGTACTTC

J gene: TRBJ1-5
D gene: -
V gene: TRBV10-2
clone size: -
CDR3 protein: CASSETGISNQPQHF
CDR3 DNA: TGCGCCAGCAGTGAGACAGGGATTAGCAATCAGCCCCAGCATTTT

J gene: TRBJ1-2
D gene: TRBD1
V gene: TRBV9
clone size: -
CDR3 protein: CASSDNTDSGTANYGYTF
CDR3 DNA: TGTGCCAGCAGCGATAATACGGATTCCGGGACAGCAAACTATGGCTACACCTTC

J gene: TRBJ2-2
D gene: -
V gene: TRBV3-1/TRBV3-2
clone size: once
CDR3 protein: CASSPRQNTGELFF
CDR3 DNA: TGTGCCAGCAGCCCCCGCCAGAACACCGGGGAGCTGTTTTTT

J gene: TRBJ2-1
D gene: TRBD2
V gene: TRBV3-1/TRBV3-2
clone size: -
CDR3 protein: CASSPVGLAGGDNEQFF
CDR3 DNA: TGTGCCAGCAGCCCTGTCGGACTAGCGGGAGGGGACAATGAGCAGTTCTTC

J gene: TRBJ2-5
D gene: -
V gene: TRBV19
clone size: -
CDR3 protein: CASSIEQDQETQYF
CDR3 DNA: TGTGCCAGTAGTATAGAACAGGATCAAGAGACCCAGTACTTC

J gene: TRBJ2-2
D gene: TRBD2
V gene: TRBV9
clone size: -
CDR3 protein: CASSPHSSGGNTGELFF
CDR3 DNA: TGTGCCAGCAGCCCGCACTCTAGCGGAGGGAACACCGGGGAGCTGTTTTTT

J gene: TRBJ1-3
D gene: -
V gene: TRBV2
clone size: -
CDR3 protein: CASSRLGPGNTIYF
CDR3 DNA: TGTGCCAGCAGTCGTCTGGGTCCTGGAAACACCATATATTTT

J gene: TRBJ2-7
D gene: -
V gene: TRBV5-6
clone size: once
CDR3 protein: CASSPGVSYEQYF
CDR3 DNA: TGTGCCAGCAGCCCGGGGGTGTCCTACGAGCAGTACTTC

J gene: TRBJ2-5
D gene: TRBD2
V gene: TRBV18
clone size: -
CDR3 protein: CASSRGLAAQETQYF
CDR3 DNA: TGTGCCAGCTCACGGGGACTAGCGGCCCAAGAGACCCAGTACTTC

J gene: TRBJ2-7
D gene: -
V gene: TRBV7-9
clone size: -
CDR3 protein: CASSTGPKQYF
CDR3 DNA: TGTGCCAGCAGCACGGGCCCTAAGCAGTACTTC

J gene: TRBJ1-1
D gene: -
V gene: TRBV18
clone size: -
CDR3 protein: CASSPTVNTEAFF
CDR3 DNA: TGTGCCAGCTCACCGACGGTTAACACTGAAGCTTTCTTT

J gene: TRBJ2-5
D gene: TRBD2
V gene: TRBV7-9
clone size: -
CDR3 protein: CASSLGTRETQYF
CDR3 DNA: TGTGCCAGCAGCCTAGGGACTAGAGAGACCCAGTACTTC

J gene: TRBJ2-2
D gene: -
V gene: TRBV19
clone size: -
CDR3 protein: CASGVKRGSLVNTGELFF
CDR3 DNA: TGTGCCAGTGGAGTGAAACGGGGCTCATTGGTGAACACCGGGGAGCTGTTTTTT

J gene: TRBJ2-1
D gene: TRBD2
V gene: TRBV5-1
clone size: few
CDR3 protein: CASSLPAGGINEQFF
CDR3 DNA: TGCGCCAGCAGCTTGCCGGCGGGGGGCATTAATGAGCAGTTCTTC

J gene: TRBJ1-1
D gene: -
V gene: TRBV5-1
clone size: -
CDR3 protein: CASRGGVVNTEAFF
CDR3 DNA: TGCGCCAGCAGGGGAGGGGTCGTGAACACTGAAGCTTTCTTT

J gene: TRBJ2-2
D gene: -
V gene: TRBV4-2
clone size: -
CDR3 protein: CASSIPGELFF
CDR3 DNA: TGTGCCAGCAGTATACCCGGGGAGCTGTTTTTT

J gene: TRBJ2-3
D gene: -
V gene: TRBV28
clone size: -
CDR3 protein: CASSSRNTDTQYF
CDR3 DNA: TGTGCCAGCAGTTCTCGGAACACAGATACGCAGTATTTT

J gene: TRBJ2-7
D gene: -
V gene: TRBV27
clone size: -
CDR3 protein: CASSLVPSSYEQYF
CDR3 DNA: TGTGCCAGCAGTTTAGTACCAAGTTCGTACGAGCAGTACTTC

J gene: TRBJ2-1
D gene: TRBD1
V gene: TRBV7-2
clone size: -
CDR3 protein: CASSRDRERNEQFF
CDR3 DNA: TGTGCCAGCAGTCGGGACAGGGAGAGGAATGAGCAGTTCTTC

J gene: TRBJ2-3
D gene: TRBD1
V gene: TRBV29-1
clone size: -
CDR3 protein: CSVGVQGVTDTQYF
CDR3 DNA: TGCAGCGTTGGAGTGCAGGGGGTGACAGATACGCAGTATTTT

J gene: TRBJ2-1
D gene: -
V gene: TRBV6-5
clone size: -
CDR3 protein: CASSYGPRNEQFF
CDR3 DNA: TGTGCCAGCAGTTACGGCCCCCGCAATGAGCAGTTCTTC

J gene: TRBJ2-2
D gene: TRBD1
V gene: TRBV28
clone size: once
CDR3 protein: CASSRAGTGAGELFF
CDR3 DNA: TGTGCCAGCAGTCGTGCCGGGACAGGAGCCGGGGAGCTGTTTTTT

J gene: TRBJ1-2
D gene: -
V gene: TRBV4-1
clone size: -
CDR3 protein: CASSPRSFRDSDYGYTF
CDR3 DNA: TGCGCCAGCAGCCCCCGATCGTTCAGGGACTCTGACTATGGCTACACCTTC

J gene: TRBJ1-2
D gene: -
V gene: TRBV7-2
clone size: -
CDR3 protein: CASSLGLLDYGYTF
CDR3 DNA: TGTGCCAGCAGCTTAGGATTGCTGGACTATGGCTACACCTTC

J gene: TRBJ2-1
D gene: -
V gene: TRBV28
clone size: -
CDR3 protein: CASSLGGSRVREQFF
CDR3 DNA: TGTGCCAGCAGTTTGGGTGGGAGTCGGGTACGGGAGCAGTTCTTC

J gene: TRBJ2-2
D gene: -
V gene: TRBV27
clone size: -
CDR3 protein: CATQGPTNTGELFF
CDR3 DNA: TGTGCCACCCAGGGACCAACCAACACCGGGGAGCTGTTTTTT

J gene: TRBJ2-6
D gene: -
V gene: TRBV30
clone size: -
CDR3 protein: CAWSVSSFSGANVLTF
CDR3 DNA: TGTGCCTGGAGTGTTTCCAGCTTCTCTGGGGCCAACGTCCTGACTTTC

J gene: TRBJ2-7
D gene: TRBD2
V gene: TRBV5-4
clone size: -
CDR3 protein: CASQRTSGPYEQYF
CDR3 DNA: TGTGCCAGCCAACGGACTAGCGGACCCTACGAGCAGTACTTC

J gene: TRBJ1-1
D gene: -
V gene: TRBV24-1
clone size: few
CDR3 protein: CATSDLTGSEAFF
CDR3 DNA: TGTGCCACCAGTGATTTAACGGGGTCTGAAGCTTTCTTT